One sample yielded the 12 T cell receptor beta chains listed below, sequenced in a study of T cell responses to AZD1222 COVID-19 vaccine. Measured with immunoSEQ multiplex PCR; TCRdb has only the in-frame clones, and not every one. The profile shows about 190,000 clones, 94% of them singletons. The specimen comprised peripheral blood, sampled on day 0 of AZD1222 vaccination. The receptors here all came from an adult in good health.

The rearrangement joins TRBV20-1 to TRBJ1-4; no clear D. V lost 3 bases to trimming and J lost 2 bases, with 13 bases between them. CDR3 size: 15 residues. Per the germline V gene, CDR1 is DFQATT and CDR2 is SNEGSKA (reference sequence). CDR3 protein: CSASGRDGTNEKLFF. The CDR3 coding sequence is TGCAGTGCTAGTGGGCGGGATGGGACTAATGAAAAACTGTTTTTT.

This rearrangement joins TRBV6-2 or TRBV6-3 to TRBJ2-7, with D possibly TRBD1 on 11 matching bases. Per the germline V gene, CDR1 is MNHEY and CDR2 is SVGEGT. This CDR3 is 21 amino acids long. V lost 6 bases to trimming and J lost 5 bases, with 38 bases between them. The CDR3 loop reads CASSFGQGALGLAEDADEQYF. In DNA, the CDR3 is TGTGCCAGCAGCTTTGGACAGGGGGCGCTTGGACTAGCGGAAGATGCGGACGAGCAGTACTTC.

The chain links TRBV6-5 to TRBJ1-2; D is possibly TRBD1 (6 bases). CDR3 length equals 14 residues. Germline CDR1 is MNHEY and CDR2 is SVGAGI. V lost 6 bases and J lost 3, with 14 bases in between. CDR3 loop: CASSYEQGHYGYTF. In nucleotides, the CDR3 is TGTGCCAGCAGCTACGAACAGGGCCACTATGGCTACACCTTC.

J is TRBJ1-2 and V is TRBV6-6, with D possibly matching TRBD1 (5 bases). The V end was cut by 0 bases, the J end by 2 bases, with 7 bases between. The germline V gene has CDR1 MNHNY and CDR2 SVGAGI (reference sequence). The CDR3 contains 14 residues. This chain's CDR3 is CASSYSKGNYGYTF. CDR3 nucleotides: TGTGCCAGCAGTTACTCGAAGGGGAACTATGGCTACACCTTC.

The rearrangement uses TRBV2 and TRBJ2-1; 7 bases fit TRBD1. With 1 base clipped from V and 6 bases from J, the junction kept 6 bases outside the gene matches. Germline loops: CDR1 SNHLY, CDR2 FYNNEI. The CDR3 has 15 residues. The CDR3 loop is CASSEVGQASNEQFF. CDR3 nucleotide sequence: TGTGCCAGCAGTGAAGTAGGACAGGCCTCCAATGAGCAGTTCTTC. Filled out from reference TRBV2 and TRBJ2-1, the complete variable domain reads EPEVTQTPSHQVTQMGQEVILRCVPISNHLYFYWYRQILGQKVEFLVSFYNNEISEKSEIFDDQFSVERPDGSNFTLKIRSTKLEDSAMYFCASSEVGQASNEQFFGPGTRLTVL.

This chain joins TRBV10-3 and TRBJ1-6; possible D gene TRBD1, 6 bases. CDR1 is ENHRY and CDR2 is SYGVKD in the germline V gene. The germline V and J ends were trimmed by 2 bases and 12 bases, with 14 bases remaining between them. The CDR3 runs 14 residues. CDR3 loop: CAISEVTGRGPLHF. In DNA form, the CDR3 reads TGTGCCATCAGTGAGGTGACAGGCAGGGGACCCCTCCACTTT.

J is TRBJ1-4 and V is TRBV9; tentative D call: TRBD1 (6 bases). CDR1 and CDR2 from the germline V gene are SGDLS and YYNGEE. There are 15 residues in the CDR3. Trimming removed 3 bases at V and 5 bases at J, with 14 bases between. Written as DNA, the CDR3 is TGTGCCAGCAGCGGAGGACAGTCAGAGAATGAAAAACTGTTTTTT. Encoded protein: CASSGGQSENEKLFF. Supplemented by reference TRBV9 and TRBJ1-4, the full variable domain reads DSGVTQTPKHLITATGQRVTLRCSPRSGDLSVYWYQQSLDQGLQFLIQYYNGEERAKGNILERFSAQQFPDLHSELNLSSLELGDSALYFCASSGGQSENEKLFFGSGTQLSVL.

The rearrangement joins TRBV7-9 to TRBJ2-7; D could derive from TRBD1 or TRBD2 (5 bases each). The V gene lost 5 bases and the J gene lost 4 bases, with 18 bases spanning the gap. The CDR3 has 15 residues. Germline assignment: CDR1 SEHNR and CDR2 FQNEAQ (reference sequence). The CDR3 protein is CASSRVPGRIYEQYF. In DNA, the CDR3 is TGTGCCAGCAGCCGTGTCCCGGGACGAATTTACGAGCAGTACTTC.

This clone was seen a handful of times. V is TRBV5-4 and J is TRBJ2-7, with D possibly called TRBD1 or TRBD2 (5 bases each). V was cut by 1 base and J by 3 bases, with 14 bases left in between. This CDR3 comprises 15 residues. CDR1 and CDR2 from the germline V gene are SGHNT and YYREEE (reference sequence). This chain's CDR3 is CASSLPGSPGYEQYF. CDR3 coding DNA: TGTGCCAGCAGCTTGCCAGGGAGTCCGGGCTACGAGCAGTACTTC.

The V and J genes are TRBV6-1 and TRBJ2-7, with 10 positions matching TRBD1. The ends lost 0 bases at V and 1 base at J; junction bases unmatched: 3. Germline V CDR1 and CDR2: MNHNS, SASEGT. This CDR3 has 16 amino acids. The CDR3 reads CASSEAWTGGSYEQYF. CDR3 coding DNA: TGTGCCAGCAGTGAAGCGTGGACAGGGGGATCCTACGAGCAGTACTTC.

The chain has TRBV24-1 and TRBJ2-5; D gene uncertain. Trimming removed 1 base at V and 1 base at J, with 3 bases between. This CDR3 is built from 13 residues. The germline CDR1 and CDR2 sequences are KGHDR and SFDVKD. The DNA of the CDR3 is TGTGCCACCAGTGATTTCCCCCAAGAGACCCAGTACTTC. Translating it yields CATSDFPQETQYF.

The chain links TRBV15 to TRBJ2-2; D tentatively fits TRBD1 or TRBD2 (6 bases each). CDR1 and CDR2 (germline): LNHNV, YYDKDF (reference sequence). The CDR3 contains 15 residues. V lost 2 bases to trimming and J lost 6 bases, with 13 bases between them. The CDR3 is CATSRMGGKAGELFF. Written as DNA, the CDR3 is TGTGCCACCAGCAGAATGGGGGGCAAGGCCGGGGAGCTGTTTTTT.